Included here is one T cell receptor beta chain sequence, with context. This clonotype has more than one count but fewer than ten. It lacks a known antigen. Qualities for individual bases were not recorded, and no much larger clone is one base off. The listed sequencing device is Illumina NovaSeq 6000. TCR cDNA was synthesized by 5'RACE template switching, which introduced a universal primer site and unique molecular identifiers. Priming of cDNA synthesis was performed from both the TCR alpha and TCR beta constant segments. Library amplification used two PCR steps, and the second PCR step added sample barcodes and sequencing adapters. Sequencing of libraries was done on Illumina HiSeq 2500 (2x100 bp) or NovaSeq (2x150 bp). In the source study's methods: MIGEC handled demultiplexing of reads and collapsing into UMI consensus sequences, while MiXCR performed V(D)J alignment. Vaccine-responding clonotypes were defined with edgeR using replicate PBMC samples, requiring FDR below 0.01 and a log2 fold change above 5 up to day 15. Each bulk clonotype was labeled CD4 or CD8 based on which sequenced repertoire, CD4 or CD8, contained the clonotype at higher abundance. Using fastp at Q25 and MiXCR, TCRdb reprocessed the public reads and kept productive beta chains. Rows matching on CDR3 protein sequence are summarized as one entry with the most common DNA and genes. Here the V and J calls rest on TCRdb's processing, not on the authors' analysis. For this sample there are some 260,000 distinct CDR3 sequences; roughly 5.6% appear just once. The top ten clones comprise roughly 3.5% of the sample.

This specimen comes from a study of T cells after yellow fever vaccination (dated by TCRdb to 2018 to 2020). Notes on the research overall: The SMART-Seq v4 Ultra Low Input RNA kit was used to prepare libraries from fractions with low cell numbers. Blood was drawn at multiple timepoints before and after primary and secondary immunization, with bulk PBMC replicates and cell subsets isolated. To track T-cell clones before and after primary and booster YFV17D yellow fever vaccination, bulk TCR alpha and beta repertoires were sequenced longitudinally. The cohort comprised two healthy male donors, one aged 18 to 29 and one aged 30 to 40 years. Points the paper makes about the study in general: Only two donors were included in the study, so the extent to which the findings can be generalized is limited. A small share of clonotypes occurred in both CD4 and CD8 compartments, likely arising from convergent recombination. Computational filtering was required because FACS-sorted repertoires could contain abundant contaminating clonotypes from the bulk population. The secondary T-cell response was found to be weaker but faster than the primary response, with a peak reached on day 5 rather than on day 15. After the booster, most clones that had expanded after primary vaccination were detected again (around 97% of CD4 and around nine tenths of CD8), suggesting broad maintenance of memory.

Taken with the paper, the label for treatment or condition translates to: live attenuated yellow fever vaccine strain. PBMCs were isolated from peripheral blood using a standard Ficoll-Paque protocol. Dynabeads CD4 and CD8 positive selection kits were used to isolate the CD4 and CD8 T-cell fractions. TriZol was used to extract RNA from bulk PBMCs, from CD4 and CD8 fractions, and from dextramer-positive and dextramer-negative fractions. Material: CD4+ T cells sorted from PBMCs, obtained on the day of the yellow fever booster vaccination. The sequence came from a man aged 18 to 35 who received the YFV17D yellow fever vaccine.

The CDR3 region: CASSSLRGGVSSNQPQHF. The DNA is TGTGCCAGCAGTTCCCTCCGTGGGGGGGTTTCGAGCAATCAGCCCCAGCATTTT. Recombination connected TRBV12-3 or TRBV12-4 to TRBJ1-5; the D segment could be TRBD1, given 5 matching bases. The junction carries 20 bases between V and J, which are trimmed by 4 bases and 1 base respectively. The CDR3 spans 18 residues, from the cysteine through the phenylalanine. Only the CDR3 portion is preserved as DNA: 54 bases, with reading frame beginning at the first base.